These T cell receptor beta chains were read from a single sample in a study of human T cells and chemical hapten exposure. One entry per CDR3 protein results from TCRdb running MiXCR on the RACE reads. The repertoire includes fewer than 100,000 distinct CDR3 sequences, about 9.3% of them detected once, and about 2% sits in the top ten. This specimen consisted of whole blood, obtained in connection with sensitization to the hapten diphenylcyclopropenone (DPC). The receptors here all came from a woman aged 40 to 49 with alopecia areata. Some clones in this sample may be carry-over from other donors' samples. The CDR3 runs from the conserved cysteine through the conserved F or W. Each record gives: J gene, D gene, clone size, V gene, CDR3 protein, CDR3 DNA. A D gene is named only where the DNA matches it firmly. Rows may omit the clone size; those that give it use once, few, many or a size class.

TRBJ2-7	TRBD1	many	TRBV29-1	CSTRTGPFYEQYF	TGCAGCACAAGGACAGGGCCCTTCTACGAGCAGTACTTC
TRBJ1-5	TRBD1	many	TRBV30	CAWNGRGPGQPQHF	TGTGCCTGGAATGGCAGGGGGCCGGGGCAGCCCCAGCATTTT
TRBJ2-5	.	.	TRBV7-2	CASSLGGLSQETQYF	TGTGCCAGCAGCTTAGGGGGACTTAGCCAAGAGACCCAGTACTTC
TRBJ1-5	.	many	TRBV2	CASGGFGASNQPQHF	TGTGCCAGCGGGGGATTTGGGGCGAGCAATCAGCCCCAGCATTTT
TRBJ2-3	TRBD2	.	TRBV7-2	CASSLPRGGGRGTDTQYF	TGTGCCAGCAGCTTACCCCGCGGGGGCGGGAGGGGCACAGATACGCAGTATTTT
TRBJ2-7	.	few	TRBV7-2	CASSPGGGDEQYF	TGTGCCAGCAGCCCTGGGGGGGGCGACGAGCAGTACTTC
TRBJ2-2	TRBD2	many	TRBV12-3/TRBV12-4	CASKATSGNAGELFF	TGTGCCAGCAAGGCCACTAGCGGGAATGCCGGGGAGCTGTTTTTT
TRBJ2-7	TRBD1	.	TRBV10-3	CAAGTGERLEVYEQYF	TGTGCCGCAGGGACAGGGGAGAGACTAGAAGTCTACGAGCAGTACTTC
TRBJ2-5	.	few	TRBV28	CASSPPGGPETQYF	TGTGCCAGCAGTCCCCCTGGGGGCCCAGAGACCCAGTACTTC
TRBJ2-1	.	few	TRBV29-1	CSVEFGSFSYNEQFF	TGCAGCGTTGAATTCGGGTCCTTCTCCTACAATGAGCAGTTCTTC
TRBJ2-2	.	.	TRBV6-2/TRBV6-3	CASSYPSNTGELFF	TGTGCCAGCAGTTACCCGTCAAACACCGGGGAGCTGTTTTTT
TRBJ1-5	.	many	TRBV5-1	CASSLDGGQPQHF	TGCGCCAGCAGCTTGGACGGAGGTCAGCCCCAGCATTTT
TRBJ2-7	.	.	TRBV23-1	CASSPGQLTYEQYF	TGCGCCAGCAGTCCAGGACAGCTGACCTACGAGCAGTACTTC